This T cell receptor (beta chain) was profiled in a study of OX40 agonist ivuxolimab in advanced cancers. Study details: Head and neck, renal cell, melanoma or hepatocellular carcinoma were the cancers that dose-escalation patients had. There were three patients with partial responses, one having hepatocellular carcinoma and two cutaneous melanoma.

V shed 0 bases and J shed 0 bases, with 8 bases lying between them. This CDR3 comprises 16 residues. Per the germline V gene, CDR1 is LGHNA and CDR2 is YSLEER. Worth noting for this clone: Its target is not known.

Overall study results and limits: Clones of CD4+ and CD8+ blood T cells grew by week 6 at doses of 0.1 to 3.0 mg/kg. Some of the lowest clonal expansion was seen in partial responders at 0.1-3.0 mg/kg.

The data were produced by immunoSEQ multiplex PCR, yet TCRdb's version contains in-frame clones alone and is incomplete. The table includes roughly 91,000 clones, roughly 89% detected once. The starting material was CD4+ or CD8+ T cells sorted from blood, obtained in a trial of the OX40 agonist ivuxolimab. This receptor was taken from an adult with an advanced solid tumor such as melanoma, head and neck, liver or kidney cancer. The chain couples TRBV4-3 to TRBJ1-4; no definite D call. The CDR3 region has the DNA TGCGCCAGCAGCCAAGATTCCCAAGCAACTAATGAAAAACTGTTTTTT. Amino acids: CASSQDSQATNEKLFF.